Below are 20 T cell receptor beta chains sequenced from a single sample in a study of control samples from healthy donors and cancer patients. Only in-frame clones appear in the TCRdb table, and some are missing; sequencing was by immunoSEQ multiplex PCR. The sample includes about 140,000 clones, approximately 90% of them seen just once. Specimen: blood. These receptors came from a woman in her thirties in good health.

The chain uses TRBV5-1 and TRBJ1-1, with D maybe TRBD1 (5 bases). CDR3 length: 18 amino acids. Germline V gene sequence: CDR1 SGHRS, CDR2 YFSETQ. Trimming shortened V by 3 bases and J by 3 bases, and 24 bases separated the two germline ends. DNA for the CDR3: TGCGCCAGCAGCTCTCGTCGCGGGGCGACAGCCTCAGACACTGAAGCTTTCTTT. It translates to CASSSRRGATASDTEAFF.

The chain joins TRBV2 to TRBJ2-3; possible D gene TRBD2, 5 bases. Germline assignment: CDR1 SNHLY and CDR2 FYNNEI. With 5 bases removed from V and 0 bases from J, the gap between germline ends came to 9 bases. The CDR3 runs 14 residues. The CDR3, as DNA: TGTGCCAGCAGTCGCGGGCTAAGCACAGATACGCAGTATTTT. Residues: CASSRGLSTDTQYF.

The rearrangement joins TRBV9 to TRBJ2-5; 9 bases match TRBD1. V lost 4 bases to trimming and J lost 5 bases; unmatched junction nucleotides: 6. CDR1 is SGDLS and CDR2 is YYNGEE in the germline V gene. The CDR3 is made up of 14 amino acids. CDR3 in amino acids: CASSLTGGGETQYF. As DNA, the CDR3 is TGTGCCAGCAGCCTTACAGGGGGCGGGGAGACCCAGTACTTC.

The chain employs TRBV11-2 and TRBJ2-5; D is uncertain. The germline V gene encodes CDR1 SGHAT and CDR2 FQNNGV. This CDR3 contains 12 residues. The V and J ends lost 2 bases and 1 base respectively, with 2 bases between them. CDR3 protein: CASSLLQETQYF. The CDR3 coding sequence is TGTGCCAGCAGCTTACTCCAAGAGACCCAGTACTTC.

This rearrangement joins TRBV12-3 or TRBV12-4 to TRBJ2-2; D possibly corresponds to TRBD2 (6 bases). V lost 7 bases, J lost 6 bases, and 9 bases lay in between. CDR3 length: 12 amino acids. CDR3 coding DNA: TGTGCCAGCACCTGGGGGGCCGGGGAGCTGTTTTTT. It yields the protein CASTWGAGELFF.

V is TRBV10-3 and J is TRBJ2-3; either TRBD1 or TRBD2 may fit D (5 bases each). The CDR3 runs to 15 residues. Trimming pared 4 bases from V and 0 bases from J, leaving 11 bases between. Germline CDR1 is ENHRY and CDR2 is SYGVKD. DNA for the CDR3: TGTGCCATCAGTGTAGTAGGGGACAGCACAGATACGCAGTATTTT. Translated, it gives CAISVVGDSTDTQYF.

V gene TRBV18 combines with J gene TRBJ2-7; 7 bases line up with TRBD1. Trimming cost V 0 bases and J 2 bases; bases outside gene matches: 7. Germline V gene sequence: CDR1 KGHSH, CDR2 LQKENI. The CDR3 has 16 residues. The CDR3 region is CASSPPSGGITYEQYF. CDR3 coding DNA: TGTGCCAGCTCACCACCTTCAGGGGGTATAACCTACGAGCAGTACTTC.

In this sample, this clone turned up once. The V call is TRBV28, the J call TRBJ1-5; D gene ambiguous. V was cut by 2 bases and J by 7 bases, with 12 bases left in between. The CDR3 totals 14 residues. From germline, CDR1 is MDHEN and CDR2 SYDVKM. The DNA for the CDR3 is TGTGCCAGCAGTTTACTTGAACGTATGCAGCCCCAGCATTTT. This codes for CASSLLERMQPQHF.

The gene calls are TRBV19 and TRBJ2-1; 10 nucleotides agree with TRBD2. Germline V gives CDR1 LNHDA, CDR2 SQIVND (reference sequence). J lost 5 bases, V lost 5 bases, and 6 bases had no gene match. The CDR3 is made up of 15 amino acids. The CDR3 reads CASSPWTSGNNEQFF. The DNA of the CDR3 is TGTGCCAGTAGTCCCTGGACTAGCGGAAACAATGAGCAGTTCTTC. Looking up the rest from reference TRBV19 and TRBJ2-1 gives the full variable domain: DGGITQSPKYLFRKEGQNVTLSCEQNLNHDAMYWYRQDPGQGLRLIYYSQIVNDFQKGDIAEGYSVSREKKESFPLTVTSAQKNPTAFYLCASSPWTSGNNEQFFGPGTRLTVL.

The CDR3: CSASWDVYSGNTIYF. In DNA form, the CDR3 reads TGCAGTGCTAGTTGGGACGTCTACTCTGGAAACACCATATATTTT. The V and J genes are TRBV20-1 and TRBJ1-3; D might be TRBD1 (5 bases). The germline V gene encodes CDR1 DFQATT and CDR2 SNEGSKA (reference sequence). Trimming shortened V by 3 bases and J by 0 bases, and 12 bases separated the two germline ends. The CDR3 is made up of 15 amino acids.

This clone showed up just a few times. CDR3 residues: CASSQDGTGGSPLHF. CDR3 DNA: TGCGCCAGCAGCCAAGATGGGACAGGGGGTTCACCCCTCCACTTT. The rearrangement uses TRBV4-1 and TRBJ1-6, with TRBD1 matching over 11 bases. V trimming: 0 bases; J trimming: 9 bases; junction bases outside the gene matches: 1. Germline lookup yields CDR1 MGHRA and CDR2 YSYEKL. The CDR3 length is 15 residues.

CDR3 sequence (DNA): TGTGCCAGCAGTGAACAGATAAACACTGAAGCTTTCTTT. Amino acid sequence: CASSEQINTEAFF. This chain connects TRBV2 to TRBJ1-1, with D uncertain. The CDR3 sequence is 13 residues long. V lost 2 bases, J lost 2 bases, and 6 bases lay in between. CDR1 and CDR2 from the germline V gene are SNHLY and FYNNEI.

The CDR3 spells CANRDSNTGELFF. CDR3 in DNA: TGTGCCAACCGGGACAGTAACACCGGGGAGCTGTTTTTT. This chain connects TRBV6-5 to TRBJ2-2, with TRBD1 identical over 7 bases. Germline V gene sequence: CDR1 MNHEY, CDR2 SVGAGI. This CDR3 is built from 13 residues. V was clipped by 10 bases and J by 2 bases; unmatched bases: 4.

The rearrangement links TRBV18 to TRBJ1-6; 8 bases fit TRBD1. CDR1 and CDR2 from the germline V gene are KGHSH and LQKENI. The CDR3 covers 15 residues. Trimming cost V 3 bases and J 6 bases; bases outside gene matches: 4. CDR3 nucleotides: TGTGCCAGCTCACCCGAGACAGGGGCTAATTCACCCCTCCACTTT. This sequence encodes CASSPETGANSPLHF.

The J gene is TRBJ2-2, the V gene TRBV5-1, with 8 nucleotides matching TRBD2. With 2 bases clipped from V and 5 bases from J, the junction kept 8 bases outside the gene matches. CDR1 and CDR2 from the germline V gene are SGHRS and YFSETQ. The CDR3 is made up of 16 amino acids. The CDR3 loop is CASSFGPGGHTGELFF. CDR3 DNA: TGCGCCAGCAGCTTCGGCCCGGGAGGGCATACCGGGGAGCTGTTTTTT.

This chain links TRBV5-1 with TRBJ2-7; D unclear. Between the trimmed V and J ends, which lost 4 bases and 0 bases, there was a span of 8 bases. The CDR3 sequence is 13 residues long. Per germline, CDR1 SGHRS and CDR2 YFSETQ. CDR3 loop: CASSDGFSYEQYF. In nucleotides, the CDR3 is TGCGCCAGCAGCGACGGCTTCTCCTACGAGCAGTACTTC. Drawing the rest from reference TRBV5-1 and TRBJ2-7, the complete variable domain is KAGVTQTPRYLIKTRGQQVTLSCSPISGHRSVSWYQQTPGQGLQFLFEYFSETQRNKGNFPGRFSGRQFSNSRSEMNVSTLELGDSALYLCASSDGFSYEQYFGPGTRLTVT.

The chain uses TRBV6-5 and TRBJ2-3; a weak D match, TRBD1 (6 bases). The germline V and J ends were trimmed by 5 bases and 5 bases, with 17 bases remaining between them. Germline assignment: CDR1 MNHEY and CDR2 SVGAGI. CDR3 length equals 15 residues. CDR3: CASSRDKGPGDTQYF. The DNA for the CDR3 is TGTGCCAGCAGTCGGGACAAAGGGCCGGGAGATACGCAGTATTTT.

The rearrangement links TRBV10-3 to TRBJ2-2, with a tentative D call TRBD2 (6 bases). This CDR3 has 14 amino acids. Germline assignment: CDR1 ENHRY and CDR2 SYGVKD. Trimming took 6 bases from V and 3 from J, leaving 11 bases between them. The CDR3 bases are TGTGCCATCAGCCGACTAGGGGACACCGGGGAGCTGTTTTTT. Amino acids: CAISRLGDTGELFF.

The chain carries TRBV10-2 and TRBJ2-3; D is unresolved. Deletions cut 1 base from V and 1 base from J, with 3 bases between. Germline lookup yields CDR1 WSHSY and CDR2 SAAADI. This CDR3 is 13 amino acids long. The CDR3 DNA reads as TGCGCCAGCAGTGAGTATGGCACAGATACGCAGTATTTT. Amino acids: CASSEYGTDTQYF.

This clone was detected a few times. J is TRBJ1-3 and V is TRBV6-4, with 8 bases identical to TRBD1. The CDR3 extends over 18 amino acids. J gave up 1 base and V 2 bases, and 10 bases lay outside the gene matches. Germline CDR1 reads MRHNA; CDR2 reads SNTAGT. This chain's CDR3 is CASSDNGQGGESGNTIYF. Here the CDR3 DNA reads TGTGCCAGCAGTGACAACGGACAGGGAGGGGAATCTGGAAACACCATATATTTT.